Listed below are T cell receptor beta chains from one sample, sequenced in a study of CD8 T cells in ankylosing spondylitis. From the 5' RACE reads, TCRdb called clonotypes with MiXCR, one entry per CDR3 protein. Of roughly 670,000 distinct CDR3 sequences detected, around 20% appear once; the ten largest clones hold 15% to 20%. The specimen was blood, either unsorted or a sorted T cell fraction (not recorded which). The receptors were gathered from a male donor with ankylosing spondylitis. The CDR3 runs from the conserved cysteine through the conserved F or W. Fields, in order: J gene, clone size, D gene, V gene, CDR3 DNA, CDR3 protein. D genes are given only for firm matches. Size tells how often a clone was seen (once, few, many) or the class of an expanded clone, and some rows leave it out.

J gene: TRBJ2-7; clone size: NA; D gene: TRBD2; V gene: TRBV4-2; CDR3 DNA: TGTGCCAGCAGCCAAGATTGGACTAGCGGGGCCTACGAGCAGTACTTC; CDR3 protein: CASSQDWTSGAYEQYF
J gene: TRBJ2-2; clone size: NA; D gene: NA; V gene: TRBV20-1; CDR3 DNA: TGCAGTGCTAGGGCAAGCGGGTCCTCCACCGGGGAGCTGTTTTTT; CDR3 protein: CSARASGSSTGELFF
J gene: TRBJ1-1; clone size: NA; D gene: TRBD1; V gene: TRBV29-1; CDR3 DNA: TGCAGCGTTGAGGGACAGGGTTTCTACACTGAAGCTTTCTTT; CDR3 protein: CSVEGQGFYTEAFF
J gene: TRBJ2-2; clone size: once; D gene: NA; V gene: TRBV9; CDR3 DNA: TGTGCCAGCTATCATGAGAACACCGGGGAGCTGTTTTTT; CDR3 protein: CASYHENTGELFF
J gene: TRBJ1-6; clone size: NA; D gene: NA; V gene: TRBV6-1; CDR3 DNA: TGTGCCAGCCGAGGGATCGATAGCTCCTATAATTCACCCCTCCACTTT; CDR3 protein: CASRGIDSSYNSPLHF
J gene: TRBJ2-6; clone size: few; D gene: NA; V gene: TRBV25-1; CDR3 DNA: TGTGCCAGCAGTGATCAGGACGGGGGGGCCAACGTCCTGACTTTC; CDR3 protein: CASSDQDGGANVLTF
J gene: TRBJ2-1; clone size: NA; D gene: TRBD2; V gene: TRBV5-5; CDR3 DNA: TGTGCCAGCAGCTTTCTGCTAGCGGGAGGCTCCTACAATGAGCAGTTCTTC; CDR3 protein: CASSFLLAGGSYNEQFF
J gene: TRBJ2-3; clone size: once; D gene: NA; V gene: TRBV11-2; CDR3 DNA: TGTGCCAGCAGCGTTAATACGGGAAGTAGCACAGATACGCAGTATTTT; CDR3 protein: CASSVNTGSSTDTQYF
J gene: TRBJ2-1; clone size: NA; D gene: TRBD2; V gene: TRBV4-3; CDR3 DNA: TGCGCCAGCAGCCAAGATTCCCCCGGACTAGGGGCCATCAATGAGCAGTTCTTC; CDR3 protein: CASSQDSPGLGAINEQFF
J gene: TRBJ2-1; clone size: few; D gene: NA; V gene: TRBV15; CDR3 DNA: TGTGCCACTTCCGTCATTGGCAATGAGCAGTTCTTC; CDR3 protein: CATSVIGNEQFF
J gene: TRBJ1-6; clone size: few; D gene: NA; V gene: TRBV7-2; CDR3 DNA: TGTGCCAGCAGCTTAAACGGTGGGGGTAATTCACCCCTCCACTTT; CDR3 protein: CASSLNGGGNSPLHF
J gene: TRBJ2-3; clone size: NA; D gene: TRBD2; V gene: TRBV2; CDR3 DNA: TGTGCCAGCAGTGAAGGCGGGAGGGCGTCAGATACGCAGTATTTT; CDR3 protein: CASSEGGRASDTQYF
J gene: TRBJ2-2; clone size: few; D gene: NA; V gene: TRBV27; CDR3 DNA: TGTGCCAGCAGTTTCGCTAAGAACACCGGGGAGCTGTTTTTT; CDR3 protein: CASSFAKNTGELFF
J gene: TRBJ2-3; clone size: once; D gene: TRBD1; V gene: TRBV11-2; CDR3 DNA: TGTGCCAGCAGCTTAGGGGGACCCGGGACAGGGAAGGTCACAGATACGCAGTATTTT; CDR3 protein: CASSLGGPGTGKVTDTQYF
J gene: TRBJ2-1; clone size: many; D gene: NA; V gene: TRBV12-3/TRBV12-4; CDR3 DNA: TGTGCCAGCAGTTTGCAGTCCCACGTGAATGAGCAGTTCTTC; CDR3 protein: CASSLQSHVNEQFF
J gene: TRBJ2-7; clone size: NA; D gene: TRBD2; V gene: TRBV15; CDR3 DNA: TGTGCCACCAGCAATCAGGAGGGCCCGGGCGTACTAGCGGGAATCGAGCAGTACTTC; CDR3 protein: CATSNQEGPGVLAGIEQYF
J gene: TRBJ2-5; clone size: few; D gene: TRBD1; V gene: TRBV10-3; CDR3 DNA: TGTGCCGTACTGGGGGACAGCCAAGAGACCCAGTACTTC; CDR3 protein: CAVLGDSQETQYF
J gene: TRBJ2-3; clone size: few; D gene: TRBD2; V gene: TRBV4-3; CDR3 DNA: TGCGCCAGCAGCCAAGCCCTAGCGGTAGATACGCAGTATTTT; CDR3 protein: CASSQALAVDTQYF
J gene: TRBJ2-5; clone size: few; D gene: NA; V gene: TRBV10-3; CDR3 DNA: TGTGCCATCAGCAGAGGTCCCCTCCAAGAGACCCAGTACTTC; CDR3 protein: CAISRGPLQETQYF
J gene: TRBJ2-1; clone size: few; D gene: TRBD2; V gene: TRBV6-5; CDR3 DNA: TGTGCCAGCAGTTATTTCCCGGGACTAGCGGGGACCTACAATGAGCAGTTCTTC; CDR3 protein: CASSYFPGLAGTYNEQFF
J gene: TRBJ2-2; clone size: many; D gene: TRBD2; V gene: TRBV12-3/TRBV12-4; CDR3 DNA: TGTGCCAGCAAAGCGGGGGAGAACACCGGGGAGCTGTTTTTT; CDR3 protein: CASKAGENTGELFF
J gene: TRBJ2-7; clone size: NA; D gene: NA; V gene: TRBV29-1; CDR3 DNA: TGCAGCGTTGAATCGGAGCTTAGGAACGAGCAGTACTTC; CDR3 protein: CSVESELRNEQYF
J gene: TRBJ2-2; clone size: few; D gene: TRBD1; V gene: TRBV29-1; CDR3 DNA: TGCAGCGTTGAAGATTTTAGACAGGGGAACACCGGGGAGCTGTTTTTT; CDR3 protein: CSVEDFRQGNTGELFF
J gene: TRBJ2-2; clone size: few; D gene: TRBD1; V gene: TRBV28; CDR3 DNA: TGTGCCAGCAGTTTCGCCGGGACAGAGGACACCGGGGAGCTGTTTTTT; CDR3 protein: CASSFAGTEDTGELFF
J gene: TRBJ2-1; clone size: NA; D gene: NA; V gene: TRBV9; CDR3 DNA: TGTGCCAGCAGCGTCACGTGGGGGGGCAGCCTCTCAAATGAGCAGTTCTTC; CDR3 protein: CASSVTWGGSLSNEQFF
J gene: TRBJ1-1; clone size: NA; D gene: TRBD1; V gene: TRBV29-1; CDR3 DNA: TGCAGCGTTGAATGGGGACAGAACGAAGCTTTCTTT; CDR3 protein: CSVEWGQNEAFF
J gene: TRBJ1-1; clone size: few; D gene: NA; V gene: TRBV6-2/TRBV6-3; CDR3 DNA: TGTGCCAGCAGTTCCGACGACAGCCCTATCGACTGGCAGGGAGCTTTCTTT; CDR3 protein: CASSSDDSPIDWQGAFF
J gene: TRBJ2-3; clone size: few; D gene: NA; V gene: TRBV25-1; CDR3 DNA: TGTGCCAGCAGTGAGGGAGGGAGGGGCAGGGGGTCCACAGATACGCAGTATTTT; CDR3 protein: CASSEGGRGRGSTDTQYF
J gene: TRBJ2-2; clone size: few; D gene: TRBD2; V gene: TRBV20-1; CDR3 DNA: TGCAGTGCTAGATCGGGGGGGAGGATCGACACCGGGGAGCTGTTTTTT; CDR3 protein: CSARSGGRIDTGELFF
J gene: TRBJ2-1; clone size: many; D gene: NA; V gene: TRBV27; CDR3 DNA: TGTGCCAGCAGTTTACGACCTCCTGGGCTGGGTACTGAGCAGTTCTTC; CDR3 protein: CASSLRPPGLGTEQFF
J gene: TRBJ1-2; clone size: NA; D gene: NA; V gene: TRBV11-2; CDR3 DNA: TGTGCCAGCAGCTCCAGGGGTGTTAACTATGGCTACACCTTC; CDR3 protein: CASSSRGVNYGYTF
J gene: TRBJ2-3; clone size: NA; D gene: TRBD1; V gene: TRBV29-1; CDR3 DNA: TGCAGCGTTGTAGGGGGCTCGGTGGGCACAGATACGCAGTATTTT; CDR3 protein: CSVVGGSVGTDTQYF
J gene: TRBJ1-1; clone size: few; D gene: NA; V gene: TRBV3-1; CDR3 DNA: TGTGCCAGCAGCCAATCAAATAGGGAAGCTTTCTTT; CDR3 protein: CASSQSNREAFF
J gene: TRBJ1-1; clone size: NA; D gene: NA; V gene: TRBV27; CDR3 DNA: TGTGCCAGCAGTCTGGGGGCGCCGGACACTGAAGCTTTCTTT; CDR3 protein: CASSLGAPDTEAFF
J gene: TRBJ1-1; clone size: few; D gene: NA; V gene: TRBV5-1; CDR3 DNA: TGCGCCAGCAGCTGGGGGCCCGGGAACACTGAAGCTTTCTTT; CDR3 protein: CASSWGPGNTEAFF
J gene: TRBJ2-3; clone size: few; D gene: NA; V gene: TRBV11-3; CDR3 DNA: TGTGCCAGCAGGGGCCCGGATACAGATACGCAGTATTTT; CDR3 protein: CASRGPDTDTQYF
J gene: TRBJ2-2; clone size: NA; D gene: NA; V gene: TRBV2; CDR3 DNA: TGTGCCAGCAGTGAGGGGATGGGGATTGGCACCGGGGAGCTGTTTTTT; CDR3 protein: CASSEGMGIGTGELFF
J gene: TRBJ2-7; clone size: NA; D gene: TRBD2; V gene: TRBV12-3/TRBV12-4; CDR3 DNA: TGTGCCAGCAGTTTAGCGTGGACTAGCGGCAAAAGGTACGAGCAGTACTTC; CDR3 protein: CASSLAWTSGKRYEQYF
J gene: TRBJ1-6; clone size: NA; D gene: NA; V gene: TRBV7-8; CDR3 DNA: TGTGCCAGCAGCTTAGAGTTGATCGCCGTATCACCCCTCCACTTT; CDR3 protein: CASSLELIAVSPLHF
J gene: TRBJ2-2; clone size: many; D gene: TRBD2; V gene: TRBV5-1; CDR3 DNA: TGCGCCAGCAGCGGACTAGCGGGGGCGAACACCGGGGAGCTGTTTTTT; CDR3 protein: CASSGLAGANTGELFF
J gene: TRBJ2-5; clone size: few; D gene: NA; V gene: TRBV14; CDR3 DNA: TGTGCCAGCAGCCAAGTCGTTGTCGGGACCCAGTACTTC; CDR3 protein: CASSQVVVGTQYF
J gene: TRBJ2-1; clone size: NA; D gene: NA; V gene: TRBV18; CDR3 DNA: TGTGCCAGCTCACCTCCCGGGACCTCCGGGGAGCAGTTCTTC; CDR3 protein: CASSPPGTSGEQFF
J gene: TRBJ2-1; clone size: NA; D gene: NA; V gene: TRBV30; CDR3 DNA: TGTGCCTGGAGCTTTGGGGTCTCCTACAATGAGCAGTTCTTC; CDR3 protein: CAWSFGVSYNEQFF
J gene: TRBJ2-3; clone size: many; D gene: NA; V gene: TRBV10-3; CDR3 DNA: TGTGCCATCAGTGACAGGGCCACAGATACGCAGTATTTT; CDR3 protein: CAISDRATDTQYF
J gene: TRBJ2-2; clone size: NA; D gene: NA; V gene: TRBV7-2; CDR3 DNA: TGTGCCAGCAGCTTAGGTGGAGGGGGCGCCGGGGAGCTGTTTTTT; CDR3 protein: CASSLGGGGAGELFF
J gene: TRBJ2-1; clone size: few; D gene: NA; V gene: TRBV6-5; CDR3 DNA: TGTGCCAGCAGTTACAACCTGGAGTCCAATGAGCAGTTCTTC; CDR3 protein: CASSYNLESNEQFF
J gene: TRBJ2-7; clone size: few; D gene: TRBD2; V gene: TRBV4-3; CDR3 DNA: TGCGCCAGCAGCCAGACTAGCGGGCGGTCCTACGAGCAGTACTTC; CDR3 protein: CASSQTSGRSYEQYF
J gene: TRBJ2-7; clone size: NA; D gene: TRBD2; V gene: TRBV7-7; CDR3 DNA: TGTGCCAGCAGCGCCGGGACTAGCGGGACTCCTCTCGAAGAGCAGTACTTC; CDR3 protein: CASSAGTSGTPLEEQYF
J gene: TRBJ2-7; clone size: once; D gene: NA; V gene: TRBV28; CDR3 DNA: TGTGCCAGCAGTTTGAAGGCAGCCTACGAGCAGTACTTC; CDR3 protein: CASSLKAAYEQYF